The clone carrying this TCR beta chain occurred a few times. Its target is not known. The data were obtained in a study of T-cell memory formation after mild COVID-19. After 5'RACE with constant-segment primers, TCR alpha and TCR beta cDNA libraries carrying sample barcodes and UMIs were obtained. A single record per CDR3 protein comes from TCRdb applying MiXCR to the 5' RACE reads. Of more than 300,000 distinct CDR3 sequences in the sample, over 11% were seen once. Whole-study results and caveats: Researchers report contracting CD4+ clones mostly in CM and EM, with CD8+ clones in EMRA. In pre-infection memory, a portion of responding clones appeared, which suggested that cross-reactive memory joined.

Trimming cost V 6 bases and J 4 bases; bases outside gene matches: 6. The CDR3 is 15 residues long. Sequencing input: PBMCs or a T cell subset sorted from them (not recorded which). This sequence joins TRBV12-3 or TRBV12-4 and TRBJ1-1, with 12 positions matching TRBD1. This receptor was taken from a man between 18 and 35 years old who had mild COVID-19 (a few samples of this study predate the infection). Cell type and time point are not known. CDR3 sequence: CASRGTGGWSTEAFF. The DNA of the CDR3 is TGTGCCAGCAGGGGGACAGGGGGCTGGTCCACTGAAGCTTTCTTT.